This entry lists 23 T cell receptor beta chains sequenced from one sample in a study of blood T cells in healthy people across ages. The authors ran a second PCR of roughly 6 to 12 cycles using a sample-barcoded 5' primer and a J-beta primer mix. TCRdb itself ran the 5' RACE reads through MiXCR, one entry per CDR3 protein. Seen here are 1.5 million to 1.9 million distinct CDR3 sequences, around 40% observed once, and the top ten hold about 4%. The source material was blood. The receptors were sampled from a woman aged 18-30 years in good health.

This chain links TRBV4-1 with TRBJ2-3; 7 bases map to TRBD2. V dropped 0 bases and J dropped 3; count of bases not matched to a gene: 9. CDR1 is MGHRA, CDR2 YSYEKL, per germline. The CDR3 totals 17 residues. The CDR3 DNA reads TGCGCCAGCAGCCAAGATCTCCGGACTAGTGCGACAGATACGCAGTATTTT. Encoded protein: CASSQDLRTSATDTQYF.

The V and J genes are TRBV28 and TRBJ2-1; TRBD1 matches 8 bases. Trimming at V came to 7 bases and at J to 10 bases, leaving 12 bases not matched to a gene. CDR3 length: 14 amino acids. From germline, CDR1 is MDHEN and CDR2 SYDVKM. The CDR3 sequence is CASTSTDRVNEQFF. CDR3 DNA sequence: TGTGCCAGCACCTCTACGGACAGGGTGAACGAGCAGTTCTTC.

This clonotype was seen a handful of times. The chain couples TRBV6-5 to TRBJ2-5, with D hard to call. Germline V gene sequence: CDR1 MNHEY, CDR2 SVGAGI. V lost 4 bases and J lost 0, with 9 bases in between. This CDR3 region has 14 residues. The CDR3 sequence is CASSWRQDQETQYF. CDR3 bases: TGTGCCAGCAGTTGGCGGCAGGACCAAGAGACCCAGTACTTC.

J is TRBJ2-1 and V is TRBV3-1, with 7 nucleotides matching TRBD2. The V segment lost 4 bases and the J segment 0 bases; nucleotides outside the gene matches: 9. This CDR3 has 17 amino acids. Germline V CDR1 and CDR2: LGHDT, YNNKEL (reference sequence). In DNA form, the CDR3 reads TGTGCCAGCAGCCTTCCCTTGAGCGGGAACTCCTACAATGAGCAGTTCTTC. Translated, it gives CASSLPLSGNSYNEQFF.

CDR3 DNA sequence: TGTGCCAGCACCCAACGGTCTGGGGGCGACGCAGATACGCAGTATTTT. Protein sequence: CASTQRSGGDADTQYF. The chain joins TRBV7-9 to TRBJ2-3; possibly TRBD1 for D (6 bases). V lost 7 bases to trimming and J lost 4 bases, with 21 bases between them. The germline V gene has CDR1 SEHNR and CDR2 FQNEAQ (reference sequence). This CDR3 has 16 residues.

This clonotype was recorded at least ten times. The rearrangement joins TRBV7-2 to TRBJ2-3, with 7 bases that match TRBD1. Trimming took 4 bases from V and 4 from J; bases not matched to a gene: 5. The CDR3 length is 14 residues. CDR1 is SGHTA, CDR2 FQGNSA, per germline. CDR3 loop: CASSSRTGSDTQYF. The CDR3 DNA is TGTGCCAGCAGCTCCCGGACAGGATCAGATACGCAGTATTTT.

The sample holds many counts of this clonotype. The V call is TRBV11-2, the J call TRBJ2-5; D is uncertain. V shed 0 bases and J shed 1 base, with 3 bases lying between them. The CDR3 contains 13 residues. Germline values: CDR1 SGHAT, CDR2 FQNNGV. The CDR3 sequence: CASSLEVQETQYF. The CDR3 bases are TGTGCCAGCAGCTTAGAGGTCCAAGAGACCCAGTACTTC.

The J gene is TRBJ2-1, the V gene TRBV2; no clear D gene. The ends were cut back, 0 bases at V and 2 bases at J, with 8 bases in the middle. The germline gives CDR1 SNHLY, CDR2 FYNNEI. The CDR3 contains 15 residues. The CDR3 spells CASSEAMGPYNEQFF. DNA of the CDR3: TGTGCCAGCAGTGAAGCGATGGGCCCCTACAATGAGCAGTTCTTC. The full variable domain, rest sourced from reference TRBV2 and TRBJ2-1, is EPEVTQTPSHQVTQMGQEVILRCVPISNHLYFYWYRQILGQKVEFLVSFYNNEISEKSEIFDDQFSVERPDGSNFTLKIRSTKLEDSAMYFCASSEAMGPYNEQFFGPGTRLTVL.

This chain connects TRBV4-3 to TRBJ2-2; the match to TRBD1 covers 8 bases. The CDR3 is 15 amino acids. CDR1 LGHNA and CDR2 YSLEER come from the germline V gene. The V gene end was trimmed by 7 bases and the J gene end by 3 bases; junction bases not matched to a gene: 7. The CDR3 DNA sequence: TGCGCCAGCACCCGAGGGACAGGCGACACCGGGGAGCTGTTTTTT. Its translation: CASTRGTGDTGELFF.

There are many counts of this clonotype. This chain joins TRBV7-8 and TRBJ1-5; possibly TRBD1 for D (6 bases). Trimming pared 0 bases from V and 6 bases from J, leaving 12 bases between. Germline V gene sequence: CDR1 SGHVS, CDR2 FQNEAQ. CDR3 length equals 15 residues. In DNA form, the CDR3 reads TGTGCCAGCAGCTTAGCTCCCTCAGGGGTTCAGCCCCAGCATTTT. Its protein product is CASSLAPSGVQPQHF.

This clonotype was seen more than once but under ten times. This chain joins TRBV20-1 and TRBJ2-7, with unresolved D. The CDR3 consists of 13 residues. CDR1 is DFQATT and CDR2 is SNEGSKA in the germline V gene (reference sequence). The germline V and J ends were trimmed by 3 bases and 7 bases, with 16 bases remaining between them. For the CDR3, the DNA is TGCAGTGCTAGCGGCGGCTCCTACAATGAGCAGTACTTC. Protein product: CSASGGSYNEQYF.

This clonotype was found a few times. The chain carries TRBV27 and TRBJ1-2; 8 bases align to TRBD1. The V gene's germline CDR1 is MNHEY and CDR2 SMNVEV (reference sequence). The CDR3 spans 16 residues. The V segment lost 4 bases and the J segment 4 bases; nucleotides outside the gene matches: 11. The CDR3 DNA reads as TGTGCCAGCAGTTCACTAACCGGACAGGGCACCTATGGCTACACCTTC. Translated: CASSSLTGQGTYGYTF.

The chain combines TRBV7-9 with TRBJ2-3, with D uncertain. CDR3 length: 17 residues. Germline CDR1 reads SEHNR; CDR2 reads FQNEAQ (reference sequence). Trimming cost V 1 base and J 2 bases, with 16 bases left between them. In nucleotides, the CDR3 is TGTGCCAGCAGCTTAGGGGTCGTGATAGAACACACAGATACGCAGTATTTT. This encodes CASSLGVVIEHTDTQYF. The whole variable domain, remainder taken from reference TRBV7-9 and TRBJ2-3, is DTGVSQNPRHKITKRGQNVTFRCDPISEHNRLYWYRQTLGQGPEFLTYFQNEAQLEKSRLLSDRFSAERPKGSFSTLEIQRTEQGDSAMYLCASSLGVVIEHTDTQYFGPGTRLTVL.

A few counts support this clonotype. The V and J genes are TRBV12-5 and TRBJ2-5, with D hard to call. The assigned J gene may be wrong: the sequence end matches TRBJ2-7 better. The CDR3 is made up of 12 amino acids. Germline CDR1 is LGHNT and CDR2 is FRNRAP. CDR3 region: CASGLSVGEQYF. Written as DNA, the CDR3 is TGTGCTAGTGGTTTGTCGGTTGGCGAGCAGTACTTC.

V is TRBV27 and J is TRBJ2-1; D not certain. Germline CDR1 is MNHEY and CDR2 is SMNVEV (reference sequence). The V end lost 8 bases, the J end lost 7 bases, and 9 bases lay between the germline ends. The CDR3 runs 11 residues. The CDR3 reads CASHGSNEQFF. The CDR3 bases are TGTGCCAGCCACGGATCTAATGAGCAGTTCTTC.

This clonotype was found a few times. This chain connects TRBV20-1 to TRBJ2-3; no definite D call. The CDR3 covers 12 residues. The V gene lost 6 bases and the J gene lost 3 bases, with 10 bases spanning the gap. Germline V gene data show CDR1 as DFQATT and CDR2 as SNEGSKA (reference sequence). The CDR3 is CSANSATDTQYF. CDR3 in DNA: TGCAGTGCCAACTCGGCTACAGATACGCAGTATTTT.

This chain uses TRBV6-1 with TRBJ2-3; TRBD2 aligns across 7 bases. The J segment lost 4 bases and the V segment lost 7 bases, leaving 5 bases of the junction unmatched. Looked up from germline, CDR1 is MNHNS and CDR2 is SASEGT. This CDR3 spans 13 amino acids. CDR3 amino acids: CASTTGLADTQYF. The CDR3 DNA reads TGTGCCAGCACCACTGGACTAGCAGATACGCAGTATTTT.

A word on this clonotype: This may be a read error, as it is one base from a much larger clone. The rearrangement joins TRBV20-1 to TRBJ2-1; perhaps D is TRBD1 or TRBD2 (5 bases each). Germline assignment: CDR1 DFQATT and CDR2 SNEGSKA (reference sequence). The CDR3 has 14 residues. The CDR3 loop is CGAILGREHNEQFF. For the CDR3, the DNA is TGCGGTGCTATTCTGGGACGAGAACATAATGAGCAGTTCTTC.

The V gene is TRBV2, the J gene TRBJ2-1; D might be TRBD2 (6 bases). In germline, CDR1 is SNHLY, CDR2 FYNNEI. The CDR3 extends over 15 amino acids. Trimming took off 2 bases at V and 9 bases at J, with 17 bases between the two ends. The chain's CDR3 is CASSEFSRGTAEQFF. CDR3 in DNA: TGTGCCAGCAGTGAATTCTCGCGGGGTACAGCTGAGCAGTTCTTC. Full variable domain (outside the CDR3, taken from reference TRBV2 and TRBJ2-1): EPEVTQTPSHQVTQMGQEVILRCVPISNHLYFYWYRQILGQKVEFLVSFYNNEISEKSEIFDDQFSVERPDGSNFTLKIRSTKLEDSAMYFCASSEFSRGTAEQFFGPGTRLTVL.

This clonotype appeared once. The V call is TRBV20-1, the J call TRBJ2-1; 13 nucleotides match TRBD2. The CDR3 sequence is 15 residues long. J lost 5 bases, V lost 2 bases, and 3 bases had no gene match. Germline V gives CDR1 DFQATT, CDR2 SNEGSKA (reference sequence). CDR3 sequence (DNA): TGCAGTGCTAGACCGACTAGCGGGGGGCACAATGAGCAGTTCTTC. Protein sequence: CSARPTSGGHNEQFF.

This chain connects TRBV7-9 to TRBJ2-7; D uncertain. The CDR3 is made up of 13 amino acids. Germline V CDR1 and CDR2: SEHNR, FQNEAQ (reference sequence). V lost 3 bases to trimming and J lost 2 bases, with 8 bases between them. In nucleotides, the CDR3 is TGTGCCAGCAGCTTGATGGGAACCTACGAGCAGTACTTC. It specifies CASSLMGTYEQYF. The complete variable domain, with remaining parts taken from reference TRBV7-9 and TRBJ2-7, reads DTGVSQNPRHKITKRGQNVTFRCDPISEHNRLYWYRQTLGQGPEFLTYFQNEAQLEKSRLLSDRFSAERPKGSFSTLEIQRTEQGDSAMYLCASSLMGTYEQYFGPGTRLTVT.

Only one count was recorded for this clonotype. The V and J genes are TRBV5-1 and TRBJ2-7; D not certain. Germline loops: CDR1 SGHRS, CDR2 YFSETQ. CDR3 length equals 13 residues. Trimming took 5 bases from V and 1 from J, leaving 10 bases between them. The CDR3 protein is CASSATPSYEQYF. The CDR3, as DNA: TGCGCCAGCAGTGCGACTCCTTCCTACGAGCAGTACTTC.

V usage is TRBV12-3 or TRBV12-4 and J usage is TRBJ1-1; weak D call: TRBD1 (6 bases). The V end lost 2 bases, the J end lost 1 base, and 11 bases lay between the germline ends. The CDR3 has 15 amino acids. CDR3 bases: TGTGCCAGCAGTTTATATGGGGGGGCGAACACTGAAGCTTTCTTT. As protein: CASSLYGGANTEAFF.